This entry lists 30 T cell receptor beta chains sequenced from one sample in a study of response to subunit inactivated influenza vaccine. Each CDR3 protein gets one entry after TCRdb re-called the RT-PCR reads with MiXCR. The sample lists a few hundred thousand distinct CDR3 sequences; 21% were seen once. The sample here was PBMCs from blood, taken about 20 months after vaccination. These receptors all come from a man between 50 and 69 years old who received an inactivated influenza vaccine.

This clonotype was seen more than once but under ten times. The junction differs from germline at one of its ends, possibly a read error. The rearrangement uses TRBV20-1 and TRBJ2-1; D unresolved. This CDR3 has 12 amino acids. Germline lookup yields CDR1 DFQATT and CDR2 SNEGSKA (reference sequence). The CDR3 region is CSSRVGYNEQFF. Written as DNA, the CDR3 is TGCAGTTCTAGAGTCGGGTACAATGAGCAGTTCTTC.

Only a few counts were recorded for this clonotype. The chain employs TRBV30 and TRBJ2-2; 8 bases map to TRBD1. Germline V gene lookup returns CDR1 GTSNPN and CDR2 SVGIG (reference sequence). The CDR3 covers 15 residues. J lost 4 bases, V lost 5 bases, and 9 bases had no gene match. CDR3 DNA: TGTGCCTGGTCTTCATGGGACAGGCTCACCGGGGAGCTGTTTTTT. Protein sequence: CAWSSWDRLTGELFF. Full variable domain (remainder filled in from reference TRBV30 and TRBJ2-2): SQTIHQWPATLVQPVGSPLSLECTVEGTSNPNLYWYRQAAGRGLQLLFYSVGIGQISSEVPQNLSASRPQDRQFILSSKKLLLSDSGFYLCAWSSWDRLTGELFFGEGSRLTVL.

This clonotype occurred a few times. This sequence joins TRBV4-2 and TRBJ1-2; 11 bases line up with TRBD1. The germline CDR1 and CDR2 sequences are LGHNA and YNFKEQ. The CDR3 spans 17 residues. V was pared by 0 bases and J by 8 bases, with 11 bases of the junction left unmatched. CDR3 sequence reads: CASSQDILGTGGDGYTF. The CDR3 bases are TGTGCCAGCAGCCAAGACATATTAGGGACAGGGGGAGACGGCTACACCTTC.

This clonotype was counted only a few times. The genes are TRBV12-3 or TRBV12-4 and TRBJ2-2; D unclear. This CDR3 has 15 amino acids. V lost 5 bases to trimming and J lost 3 bases, with 13 bases between them. The CDR3 DNA is TGTGCCAGCAGTAGGTCTTATACGGACACCGGGGAGCTGTTTTTT. The encoded protein is CASSRSYTDTGELFF.

The chain combines TRBV20-1 with TRBJ1-3; D is perhaps TRBD1 (6 bases). CDR3 length: 12 amino acids. Trimming pared 3 bases from V and 15 bases from J, leaving 18 bases between. Germline V gene data show CDR1 as DFQATT and CDR2 as SNEGSKA (reference sequence). The chain's CDR3 is CSASQGLSTRYF. CDR3 coding DNA: TGCAGTGCTAGTCAGGGGTTATCCACAAGATATTTT.

The rearrangement links TRBV4-1 to TRBJ2-2, with D unclear. The ends were cut back, 3 bases at V and 6 bases at J, with 11 bases in the middle. CDR3 length equals 14 residues. Germline V gene lookup returns CDR1 MGHRA and CDR2 YSYEKL. CDR3: CASSHNRLAGELFF. DNA for the CDR3: TGCGCCAGCAGCCATAATCGGCTAGCCGGGGAGCTGTTTTTT.

This clonotype has only a few counts. This chain joins TRBV9 and TRBJ2-1; D call uncertain. The CDR3 totals 15 residues. The V and J ends lost 0 bases and 0 bases respectively, with 7 bases between them. The germline gives CDR1 SGDLS, CDR2 YYNGEE. The CDR3 DNA reads as TGTGCCAGCAGCGTAGGTCGGAGCTCCTACAATGAGCAGTTCTTC. Translating it yields CASSVGRSSYNEQFF.

This clonotype turned up a few times. The chain couples TRBV7-2 to TRBJ2-7; weak D call: TRBD1 (5 bases). The V end was cut by 1 base, the J end by 5 bases, with 18 bases between. The CDR3 has 16 residues. Germline CDR1 SGHTA, CDR2 FQGNSA. The CDR3 spells CASSLVPAGMRDEQYF. The DNA for the CDR3 is TGTGCCAGCAGCTTAGTTCCGGCAGGGATGCGCGACGAGCAGTACTTC. The full variable domain, completed using reference TRBV7-2 and TRBJ2-7, is GAGVSQSPSNKVTEKGKDVELRCDPISGHTALYWYRQSLGQGLEFLIYFQGNSAPDKSGLPSDRFSAERTGGSVSTLTIQRTQQEDSAVYLCASSLVPAGMRDEQYFGPGTRLTVT.

The CDR3 sequence is CASSLRLGGDPTDTQYF. The DNA of the CDR3 is TGTGCCAGCAGCTTAAGGCTCGGGGGAGATCCCACAGATACGCAGTATTTT. V is TRBV7-6 and J is TRBJ2-3; tentatively, D is TRBD2 (6 bases). This CDR3 region has 17 residues. Germline-derived CDR1 and CDR2 are SGHVS and FNYEAQ. V lost 2 bases to trimming and J lost 2 bases, with 17 bases between them. Supplemented by reference TRBV7-6 and TRBJ2-3, the full variable domain reads GAGVSQSPRYKVTKRGQDVALRCDPISGHVSLYWYRQALGQGPEFLTYFNYEAQQDKSGLPNDRFSAERPEGSISTLTIQRTEQRDSAMYRCASSLRLGGDPTDTQYFGPGTRLTVL.

At least ten counts were recorded for this clonotype. The chain recombines TRBV5-4 with TRBJ1-1; weak D call: TRBD1 (6 bases). Germline CDR1 is SGHNT and CDR2 is YYREEE (reference sequence). The CDR3 is 13 residues long. Trimming cost V 4 bases and J 4 bases, with 11 bases left between them. CDR3 coding DNA: TGTGCCAGCAGCGGGGGACAATCCACTGAAGCTTTCTTT. Protein sequence: CASSGGQSTEAFF.

Here the CDR3 DNA reads TGCGCCAGCAGCCTTAACCCGGTTGGGGGGGCGGGGCACACTGAAGCTTTCTTT. Translating gives CASSLNPVGGAGHTEAFF. This rearrangement joins TRBV5-1 to TRBJ1-1, with D tentatively TRBD1 (6 bases). V was clipped by 4 bases and J by 3 bases, with 25 bases between them. The CDR3 extends over 18 amino acids. Germline assignment: CDR1 SGHRS and CDR2 YFSETQ.

This sequence joins TRBV20-1 and TRBJ2-3; 13 bases fit TRBD2. V lost 3 bases to trimming and J lost 0 bases; unmatched junction nucleotides: 3. Germline-derived CDR1 and CDR2 are DFQATT and SNEGSKA (reference sequence). This CDR3 comprises 16 residues. In nucleotides, the CDR3 is TGCAGTGCTAGTGGGACTAGCGGGACTAGCACAGATACGCAGTATTTT. Its translation: CSASGTSGTSTDTQYF.

This clonotype appeared a few times. V usage is TRBV5-6 and J usage is TRBJ1-4; D may be TRBD1 (6 bases). V gave up 2 bases and J gave up 6 bases, with 8 bases separating them. The CDR3 extends over 13 amino acids. Germline V lookup: CDR1 SGHDT, CDR2 YYEEEE. This CDR3 reads CASSFWTDEKLFF. Here the CDR3 DNA reads TGTGCCAGCAGCTTTTGGACAGATGAAAAACTGTTTTTT.

This clonotype was observed many times. The chain links TRBV12-3 or TRBV12-4 to TRBJ1-3; D ambiguous. CDR3 length equals 13 residues. With 6 bases removed from V and 8 bases from J, the gap between germline ends came to 14 bases. CDR3 nucleotides: TGTGCCAGCAGGGCCCCCGGTGGGGACACCATATATTTT. It encodes CASRAPGGDTIYF.

This clonotype was seen a few times. The rearrangement uses TRBV27 and TRBJ1-5; tentative D call: TRBD1 (5 bases). The CDR3 is made up of 17 amino acids. Trimming removed 5 bases from V and 1 base from J, with 18 bases in between. From germline, CDR1 is MNHEY and CDR2 SMNVEV (reference sequence). The CDR3 loop reads CASSRAADSVSNQPQHF. The CDR3 DNA sequence: TGTGCCAGCAGTAGAGCAGCCGACAGTGTCAGCAATCAGCCCCAGCATTTT.

This clonotype was seen more than once but under ten times. The chain uses TRBV2 and TRBJ1-3, with D maybe TRBD1 (6 bases). CDR3 size: 19 residues. V lost 6 bases and J 2 bases, leaving 26 bases between the germline ends. Germline values: CDR1 SNHLY, CDR2 FYNNEI. Here the CDR3 reads CASSRRGGGSLIPGNTIYF. The DNA of the CDR3 is TGTGCCAGCAGCCGTAGGGGCGGGGGCAGTTTGATCCCTGGAAACACCATATATTTT.

Points on this clonotype: Because the CDR3 is missing its conserved closing phenylalanine or tryptophan, this is likely a read error. The V call is TRBV7-6, the J call TRBJ1-5; D is unclear. V gave up 4 bases and J gave up 7 bases, with 17 bases separating them. Germline V gives CDR1 SGHVS, CDR2 FNYEAQ. This CDR3 has 15 residues. The CDR3 DNA reads TGTGCCAGCAGCTCAATGGAAACTCCGGGGCAGCCCCAGCATTCT. Amino acids: CASSSMETPGQPQHS.

The CDR3 region has the DNA TGTGCCTGGAGTGTATCCGCGAAACTGTTTTTT. It encodes CAWSVSAKLFF. V is TRBV30 and J is TRBJ1-4; D uncertain. This CDR3 has 11 amino acids. The germline V gene has CDR1 GTSNPN and CDR2 SVGIG (reference sequence). V was trimmed by 0 bases and J by 11 bases, leaving 7 bases between them.

The chain carries TRBV2 and TRBJ2-5; tentatively, D is TRBD2 (5 bases). The ends were cut back, 2 bases at V and 5 bases at J, with 12 bases in the middle. Germline V gene lookup returns CDR1 SNHLY and CDR2 FYNNEI. This CDR3 contains 14 residues. The CDR3 loop reads CASSEYPGMETQYF. CDR3 DNA: TGTGCCAGCAGTGAATATCCGGGGATGGAGACCCAGTACTTC. Complete variable domain (other parts from reference TRBV2 and TRBJ2-5): EPEVTQTPSHQVTQMGQEVILRCVPISNHLYFYWYRQILGQKVEFLVSFYNNEISEKSEIFDDQFSVERPDGSNFTLKIRSTKLEDSAMYFCASSEYPGMETQYFGPGTRLLVL.

The chain uses TRBV9 and TRBJ2-1; the match to TRBD2 covers 12 bases. Germline CDR1 and CDR2: SGDLS and YYNGEE. The ends lost 3 bases at V and 6 bases at J; junction bases unmatched: 4. The CDR3 extends over 15 amino acids. This CDR3 reads CASSERTSGTNEQFF. CDR3 coding DNA: TGTGCCAGCAGCGAACGGACTAGCGGGACCAATGAGCAGTTCTTC.

This clonotype was seen a handful of times. This chain links TRBV18 with TRBJ2-2; D is uncertain. Germline V gene data show CDR1 as KGHSH and CDR2 as LQKENI. This CDR3 has 14 amino acids. The V end was cut by 2 bases, the J end by 3 bases, with 7 bases between. The CDR3 protein is CASSPGIDTGELFF. The CDR3 bases are TGTGCCAGCTCACCAGGAATTGACACCGGGGAGCTGTTTTTT. The whole variable domain, remainder taken from reference TRBV18 and TRBJ2-2, is NAGVMQNPRHLVRRRGQEARLRCSPMKGHSHVYWYRQLPEEGLKFMVYLQKENIIDESGMPKERFSAEFPKEGPSILRIQQVVRGDSAAYFCASSPGIDTGELFFGEGSRLTVL.

J is TRBJ1-6 and V is TRBV7-6, with 7 bases lining up with TRBD1. The germline V gene has CDR1 SGHVS and CDR2 FNYEAQ. The CDR3 is 16 amino acids. V trimming: 5 bases; J trimming: 6 bases; junction bases outside the gene matches: 10. Written as DNA, the CDR3 is TGTGCCAGCAGCACGCTGCCGGGACAGTTTAATTCACCCCTCCACTTT. Its protein is CASSTLPGQFNSPLHF. The entire variable domain, with the rest obtained from reference TRBV7-6 and TRBJ1-6, is as follows: GAGVSQSPRYKVTKRGQDVALRCDPISGHVSLYWYRQALGQGPEFLTYFNYEAQQDKSGLPNDRFSAERPEGSISTLTIQRTEQRDSAMYRCASSTLPGQFNSPLHFGNGTRLTVT.

For this clonotype: This sequence may be a read error, since a much larger clone differs from it by one base. The chain has TRBV5-4 and TRBJ1-5; D possibly corresponds to TRBD1 (6 bases). The germline V and J ends were trimmed by 3 bases and 6 bases, with 10 bases remaining between them. This CDR3 is 13 amino acids long. Germline CDR1 and CDR2: SGHNT and YYREEE (reference sequence). DNA of the CDR3: TGTGCCAGCAGCTCAGGGGTCAGTCAGCCCCAGCATTTT. The encoded protein is CASSSGVSQPQHF.

There are many counts of this clonotype. The chain combines TRBV15 with TRBJ1-1; perhaps TRBD1 as D (5 bases). Between the trimmed V and J ends, which lost 3 bases and 2 bases, there was a span of 16 bases. The CDR3 is 16 amino acids. Germline assignment: CDR1 LNHNV and CDR2 YYDKDF (reference sequence). Here the CDR3 DNA reads TGTGCCACCAGCAGGAAGAGGACAACTCGTAACACTGAAGCTTTCTTT. This translates into CATSRKRTTRNTEAFF.

This sequence joins TRBV5-6 and TRBJ1-2; maybe TRBD1 (5 bases). The CDR3 consists of 17 residues. Germline-derived CDR1 and CDR2 are SGHDT and YYEEEE. Trimming pared 6 bases from V and 0 bases from J, leaving 21 bases between. This CDR3 reads CASTPTPGPSPNYGYTF. The CDR3 nucleotides are TGTGCCAGCACCCCGACCCCGGGACCTTCACCTAACTATGGCTACACCTTC.

V and J are TRBV3-1 and TRBJ2-3; D gene ambiguous. V was cut by 3 bases and J by 2 bases, with 6 bases left in between. The germline V gene encodes CDR1 LGHDT and CDR2 YNNKEL (reference sequence). This CDR3 has 13 amino acids. Here the CDR3 DNA reads TGTGCCAGCAGCCAGGCTATCACAGATACGCAGTATTTT. Its protein is CASSQAITDTQYF.

A few counts support this clonotype. The CDR3 loop reads CASSFAGTEAFF. CDR3 sequence (DNA): TGTGCCAGCAGTTTCGCAGGGACTGAAGCTTTCTTT. The chain combines TRBV25-1 with TRBJ1-1, with D perhaps TRBD1 (5 bases). Germline CDR1 is MGHDK and CDR2 is SYGVNS. V gave up 5 bases and J gave up 5 bases, with 9 bases separating them. The CDR3 covers 12 residues.

This clonotype turned up a few times. The genes are TRBV19 and TRBJ2-1, with D tentatively TRBD1 (6 bases). This CDR3 is built from 15 residues. Germline CDR1 reads LNHDA; CDR2 reads SQIVND (reference sequence). The ends were cut back, 5 bases at V and 10 bases at J, with 21 bases in the middle. CDR3 nucleotides: TGTGCCAGTAGTCCTCGCAGGGGAAAAAATGGCGAGCAGTTCTTC. Residues: CASSPRRGKNGEQFF.

This CDR3 is CSARDLGQGLKNIQYF. The CDR3, as DNA: TGCAGTGCTAGAGATTTGGGACAGGGTCTCAAAAACATTCAGTACTTC. The chain carries TRBV20-1 and TRBJ2-4, with 9 nucleotides matching TRBD1. The trim removed 0 bases at V and 3 bases at J, leaving 6 bases unmatched. The CDR3 is made up of 16 amino acids. Germline-derived CDR1 and CDR2 are DFQATT and SNEGSKA (reference sequence).

In its sample, this clonotype was seen a few times. A much larger clone lies a single base off, so this may be a read error. The chain carries TRBV19 and TRBJ1-5; 9 positions match TRBD1. Germline V gene sequence: CDR1 LNHDA, CDR2 SQIVND (reference sequence). There are 19 residues in the CDR3. The V and J ends lost 4 bases and 2 bases, in that order; junction bases with no gene match: 15. The CDR3 protein is CASSRNSGTGTYGNQPQHF. The CDR3 nucleotides are TGTGCCAGTAGTAGAAATTCCGGGACAGGGACCTATGGCAATCAGCCCCAGCATTTT.